The next 27 T cell receptor beta chains were all read from a single sample in a study of breast tumors, draining lymph nodes, adjacent tissues. One entry per CDR3 protein, called by TCRdb with MiXCR from the multiplex PCR reads. The repertoire includes 170,000 or so distinct CDR3 sequences, approximately 30% of them detected once, and around 4.5% sits in the top ten. Breast cancer patients provided tissue from their axillary draining lymph nodes. Sequences were obtained from axillary lymph node tissue. The receptors derive from a female donor with breast cancer. Some clones in this sample may be carry-over from other donors' samples.

This clonotype was seen at least ten times. The genes are TRBV7-9 and TRBJ2-1, with 11 bases lining up with TRBD2. There are 17 residues in the CDR3. Germline trimming cut 5 bases from V and 0 bases from J; bases unmatched to any gene: 6. Germline V CDR1 and CDR2: SEHNR, FQNEAQ (reference sequence). The CDR3 nucleotides read TGTGCCAGCAGCCTCTCCGGGACTAGCGGCTCCTACAATGAGCAGTTCTTC. This encodes CASSLSGTSGSYNEQFF.

In this sample, this clonotype turned up many times. V usage is TRBV9 and J usage is TRBJ2-7; D may correspond to TRBD1 or TRBD2 (5 bases each). Trimming removed 3 bases at V and 4 bases at J, with 20 bases between. The CDR3 runs 16 residues. Germline V lookup: CDR1 SGDLS, CDR2 YYNGEE. As DNA, the CDR3 is TGTGCCAGCAGCGAAGACTCTCAGGGAGCTATTTACGAGCAGTACTTC. Protein product: CASSEDSQGAIYEQYF.

This clonotype was seen at least ten times. The chain links TRBV6-1 to TRBJ1-4; a possible D gene is TRBD1 (6 bases). Trimming cost V 5 bases and J 3 bases, with 10 bases left between them. Per germline, CDR1 MNHNS and CDR2 SASEGT. CDR3 length equals 14 residues. The CDR3: CASSLQGSNEKLFF. Here the CDR3 DNA reads TGTGCCAGCAGTCTTCAGGGGTCTAATGAAAAACTGTTTTTT.

This clonotype was recorded at least ten times. The chain employs TRBV2 and TRBJ2-7; 7 bases fit TRBD2. CDR3 length equals 16 residues. Germline V gene sequence: CDR1 SNHLY, CDR2 FYNNEI. The V and J ends lost 10 bases and 2 bases, in that order; junction bases with no gene match: 17. CDR3 amino acids: CATYPSGGGVAYEQYF. In nucleotides, the CDR3 is TGTGCCACGTACCCGTCCGGGGGAGGGGTGGCCTACGAGCAGTACTTC. Looking up the rest from reference TRBV2 and TRBJ2-7 gives the full variable domain: EPEVTQTPSHQVTQMGQEVILRCVPISNHLYFYWYRQILGQKVEFLVSFYNNEISEKSEIFDDQFSVERPDGSNFTLKIRSTKLEDSAMYFCATYPSGGGVAYEQYFGPGTRLTVT.

A note on this clonotype: Since a much larger clone is just one base distant, this may be a read error. The rearrangement joins TRBV11-3 to TRBJ2-7; D may match TRBD1 or TRBD2 (5 bases each). The CDR3 runs 13 residues. V lost 8 bases, J lost 3 bases, and 14 bases lay in between. Per the germline V gene, CDR1 is SGHNT and CDR2 is YENEEA. CDR3 residues: CASGSGPDYEQYF. The CDR3 DNA sequence: TGTGCCAGCGGCTCGGGACCGGACTACGAGCAGTACTTC.

This clonotype was counted ten times or more. The chain is built from TRBV9 and TRBJ2-3, with D uncertain. The V end lost 2 bases, the J end lost 5 bases, and 9 bases lay between the germline ends. There are 13 residues in the CDR3. In germline, CDR1 is SGDLS, CDR2 YYNGEE. As DNA, the CDR3 is TGTGCCAGCAGCGTCCCGGAACAAGATACGCAGTATTTT. This encodes CASSVPEQDTQYF.

This clonotype was counted ten times or more. The chain combines TRBV9 with TRBJ2-2; the D is unclear. The CDR3 totals 13 residues. CDR1 and CDR2 from the germline V gene are SGDLS and YYNGEE. Trimming pared 4 bases from V and 6 bases from J, leaving 10 bases between. CDR3: CASSKPGAGELFF. The CDR3 bases are TGTGCCAGCAGCAAGCCCGGAGCCGGGGAGCTGTTTTTT.

This clonotype is termed medium-sized. The chain carries TRBV20-1 and TRBJ2-7, with 7 positions matching TRBD2. Germline values: CDR1 DFQATT, CDR2 SNEGSKA (reference sequence). The junction had 9 bases not matched to a gene; V was cut back by 1 base and J by 6 bases. The CDR3 runs to 14 residues. CDR3 residues: CSARAGGRVFEQYF. Written as DNA, the CDR3 is TGCAGTGCTAGAGCGGGAGGCAGGGTCTTCGAGCAGTACTTC.

The table lists this clonotype with many counts. The chain carries TRBV2 and TRBJ1-4; D is ambiguous. The CDR3 spans 15 residues. The germline gives CDR1 SNHLY, CDR2 FYNNEI. V lost 6 bases and J 0 bases, leaving 11 bases between the germline ends. The CDR3 region is CASSGRLSTNEKLFF. CDR3 sequence (DNA): TGTGCCAGCAGCGGACGCCTTTCAACTAATGAAAAACTGTTTTTT.

This clonotype was recorded many times. The chain carries TRBV24-1 and TRBJ2-1, with a tentative D call TRBD1 (5 bases). The CDR3 extends over 19 amino acids. V was pared by 4 bases and J by 8 bases, with 29 bases between. Germline V gene sequence: CDR1 KGHDR, CDR2 SFDVKD. The CDR3 loop is CATSDQLRVRVQEIDEQFF. CDR3 DNA sequence: TGTGCCACCAGTGACCAACTGAGAGTCAGGGTCCAGGAAATCGATGAGCAGTTCTTC.

This clonotype was detected only a few times. A read error may be the cause here, since a much bigger clone is one base away. This CDR3 fails to terminate in the conserved phenylalanine or tryptophan, so it likely reflects a read error. The chain uses TRBV7-9 and TRBJ2-1; 12 nucleotides line up with TRBD1. CDR1 and CDR2 (germline): SEHNR, FQNEAQ (reference sequence). With 10 bases clipped from V and 7 bases from J, the junction kept 8 bases outside the gene matches. The CDR3 length is 14 residues. Written as DNA, the CDR3 is TGTGCCAATGGACGGGGACAGGGGGCTAATGAGCAGTTCCTC. This sequence encodes CANGRGQGANEQFL.

As concerns this clonotype: A much larger clone lies a single base off, so this may be a read error. The chain has TRBV5-8 and TRBJ2-5, with TRBD1 as a possible D gene (6 bases). The germline V gene encodes CDR1 SGHTS and CDR2 YDEGEE. The CDR3 sequence is 14 residues long. With 5 bases removed from V and 5 bases from J, the gap between germline ends came to 16 bases. The CDR3 nucleotides are TGTGCCAGCAGTTTAAGGACAGCCCGGGAGACCCAGTACTTC. This codes for CASSLRTARETQYF.

This clonotype appeared a few times. A read error is possible here, since a much larger clone lies one base away. The rearrangement joins TRBV20-1 to TRBJ1-6; weak D call: TRBD1 (5 bases). V gave up 1 base and J gave up 9 bases, with 16 bases separating them. CDR3 size: 15 residues. Germline values: CDR1 DFQATT, CDR2 SNEGSKA (reference sequence). CDR3 nucleotides: TGCAGTGCTAGAGCGGACCCCCGAGGGACTTCACCCCTCCACTTT. Its translation is CSARADPRGTSPLHF.

This clonotype occurred many times. This sequence joins TRBV5-4 and TRBJ2-3, with D possibly called TRBD1 or TRBD2 (5 bases each). Trimming stripped 3 bases from V and 2 bases from J, with 13 bases between. The CDR3 runs to 15 residues. CDR1 and CDR2 from the germline V gene are SGHNT and YYREEE (reference sequence). The CDR3 DNA is TGTGCCAGCAGCTGGGGGAGTCCAATCACAGATACGCAGTATTTT. Its translation is CASSWGSPITDTQYF.

The chain is built from TRBV15 and TRBJ2-5; 7 bases are a match to TRBD2. This CDR3 has 18 residues. Germline V gene data show CDR1 as LNHNV and CDR2 as YYDKDF (reference sequence). V was clipped by 3 bases and J by 7 bases; unmatched bases: 20. The CDR3: CATSRREGAGVRKGTQYF. The CDR3 DNA reads as TGTGCCACCAGCAGGAGGGAAGGCGCGGGGGTTAGGAAAGGGACCCAGTACTTC. Full variable domain (missing parts from reference TRBV15 and TRBJ2-5): DAMVIQNPRYQVTQFGKPVTLSCSQTLNHNVMYWYQQKSSQAPKLLFHYYDKDFNNEADTPDNFQSRRPNTSFCFLDIRSPGLGDTAMYLCATSRREGAGVRKGTQYFGPGTRLLVL.

This clonotype was counted many times. The genes are TRBV6-5 and TRBJ1-3; D is possibly TRBD1 (5 bases). Deletions cut 6 bases from V and 0 bases from J, with 12 bases between. Germline-derived CDR1 and CDR2 are MNHEY and SVGAGI. CDR3 length: 15 residues. The CDR3 coding sequence is TGTGCCAGCAGGGGACGGGGTCGCTCTGGAAACACCATATATTTT. Protein product: CASRGRGRSGNTIYF.

The V call is TRBV7-8, the J call TRBJ1-2; D call uncertain. CDR1 is SGHVS, CDR2 FQNEAQ, per germline. The V end was cut by 1 base, the J end by 10 bases, with 16 bases between. The CDR3 contains 14 residues. The CDR3 bases are TGTGCCAGCAGCTTAGAGCGGGGTGCTGGGGACTACACCTTC. Protein sequence: CASSLERGAGDYTF.

This chain links TRBV6-1 with TRBJ2-5; TRBD2 matches at 12 bases. The CDR3 is made up of 18 amino acids. V was clipped by 2 bases and J by 5 bases; unmatched bases: 12. In germline, CDR1 is MNHNS, CDR2 SASEGT. CDR3 sequence (DNA): TGTGCCAGCAGTGAAAAATGGGCTAGCGGGGGGGCCCGGGAGACCCAGTACTTC. Encoded protein: CASSEKWASGGARETQYF.

This clonotype was picked up many times. The chain employs TRBV3-1 and TRBJ1-2; D is unresolved. Germline V CDR1 and CDR2: LGHDT, YNNKEL (reference sequence). V lost 4 bases and J lost 2, with 11 bases in between. The CDR3 has 14 residues. The CDR3 sequence: CASSPLRANYGYTF. CDR3 coding DNA: TGTGCCAGCAGCCCGCTTCGGGCCAACTATGGCTACACCTTC.

This clonotype was observed many times. In DNA form, the CDR3 reads TGTGCCAGCAGCCTAGCGGGAGGGCCGGGTGAGCAGTTCTTC. Protein sequence: CASSLAGGPGEQFF. The V call is TRBV9, the J call TRBJ2-1, with TRBD2 identical over 12 bases. The length of the CDR3 is 14 residues. Trimming took 4 bases from V and 9 from J; bases not matched to a gene: 5. The V gene's germline CDR1 is SGDLS and CDR2 YYNGEE. The variable domain in full, completed from reference TRBV9 and TRBJ2-1, reads DSGVTQTPKHLITATGQRVTLRCSPRSGDLSVYWYQQSLDQGLQFLIQYYNGEERAKGNILERFSAQQFPDLHSELNLSSLELGDSALYFCASSLAGGPGEQFFGPGTRLTVL.

This clonotype was counted at least ten times. This sequence joins TRBV4-2 and TRBJ2-3; 8 positions agree with TRBD2. The CDR3 is made up of 18 amino acids. Germline assignment: CDR1 LGHNA and CDR2 YNFKEQ. V dropped 1 base and J dropped 0; count of bases not matched to a gene: 9. As DNA, the CDR3 is TGTGCCAGCAGCCAAGCCCTACAAGCGGGGGTTAGCACAGATACGCAGTATTTT. Its protein is CASSQALQAGVSTDTQYF.

This clonotype came up many times. The chain is built from TRBV2 and TRBJ2-5, with D possibly TRBD1 on 6 matching bases. The ends were cut back, 7 bases at V and 5 bases at J, with 17 bases in the middle. CDR1 is SNHLY and CDR2 is FYNNEI in the germline V gene. The CDR3 runs 14 residues. In DNA, the CDR3 is TGTGCCAGCATCCAACAGGGACAAAAGGAGACCCAGTACTTC. Protein: CASIQQGQKETQYF.

This clonotype was detected many times. The genes are TRBV7-8 and TRBJ2-7; possibly TRBD1 for D (6 bases). Per germline, CDR1 SGHVS and CDR2 FQNEAQ. V was clipped by 4 bases and J by 0 bases, with 13 bases between them. The CDR3 length is 15 residues. CDR3: CASSSTGDTSYEQYF. CDR3 nucleotide sequence: TGTGCCAGCAGCTCTACCGGGGACACCTCCTACGAGCAGTACTTC.

The chain joins TRBV6-6 to TRBJ1-2; 10 bases line up with TRBD1. V shed 7 bases and J 2 bases; nucleotides not matched to a gene: 13. Germline CDR1 MNHNY, CDR2 SVGAGI (reference sequence). The CDR3 loop spans 17 amino acids. DNA for the CDR3: TGTGCCAGCAACCCAGGGACAGGGGTCCCCTTGAACTATGGCTACACCTTC. Its protein is CASNPGTGVPLNYGYTF.

V and J are TRBV11-2 and TRBJ1-4; 9 nucleotides align to TRBD1. The germline CDR1 and CDR2 sequences are SGHAT and FQNNGV. V was clipped by 2 bases and J by 8 bases; unmatched bases: 3. CDR3 length equals 14 residues. The CDR3 nucleotides read TGTGCCAGCAGCTTAAGGACAGGGGTAGAAAAACTGTTTTTT. It is translated as CASSLRTGVEKLFF.

Many counts were recorded for this clonotype. CDR3 amino acids: CASSPSPEIPEQYF. The CDR3 region has the DNA TGTGCCAGCTCACCTTCCCCAGAAATTCCCGAGCAGTACTTC. The rearrangement uses TRBV18 and TRBJ2-7; no clear D. The CDR3 runs to 14 residues. The germline V gene encodes CDR1 KGHSH and CDR2 LQKENI. Trimming removed 3 bases at V and 6 bases at J, with 15 bases between.

The chain joins TRBV27 to TRBJ2-2; D not resolved. The V gene lost 7 bases and the J gene lost 0 bases, with 9 bases spanning the gap. The CDR3 has 14 amino acids. Germline V gives CDR1 MNHEY, CDR2 SMNVEV (reference sequence). CDR3 in DNA: TGTGCCAGCAAGACACTCACGAACACCGGGGAGCTGTTTTTT. Translation gives CASKTLTNTGELFF.